This TCR beta chain derives from a study of tumor-infiltrating lymphocytes in oesophageal squamous cell carcinoma. MiXCR was run by TCRdb on the PCR reads, yielding one entry per CDR3 protein. The sample includes approximately 19,000 distinct CDR3 sequences, around 41% of them seen just once. The germline CDR1 and CDR2 sequences are MNHEY and SVGAGI. J gave up 4 bases and V 5 bases, and 7 bases lay outside the gene matches. This CDR3 is 15 amino acids long. Sequencing input: normal esophageal tissue next to the tumor. This sequence originates from a female donor with esophageal squamous cell carcinoma. This chain joins TRBV6-5 and TRBJ1-4; 7 bases map to TRBD1. The DNA of the CDR3 is TGTGCCAGCAGTACAGGGACAGCCATTAATGAAAAACTGTTTTTT. Its translation is CASSTGTAINEKLFF.